This T cell receptor (beta chain) is from a study of radiation and T cells in renal cell carcinoma. Study observations and caveats: Top tumor clonotypes rose in blood 2 weeks post-radiation, then contracted.

The repertoire was sequenced with immunoSEQ multiplex PCR; TCRdb's copy has only in-frame clones and lacks some. The data contain around 180,000 clones, less than 90% of them seen just once; the ten biggest clones take up 10% to 12%. As regards this clone: Its antigen is unidentified.

In germline, CDR1 is SGHAT, CDR2 FQNNGV. V shed 5 bases and J 10 bases; nucleotides not matched to a gene: 14. The CDR3 loop spans 16 amino acids. Time point defined: blood 4 weeks post-SBRT, at nephrectomy. Described treatment: 15 Gy SBRT to primary tumor, nephrectomy 4 weeks later. Nephrectomy followed 15 Gy stereotactic body radiation by 4 weeks. After SBRT, blood was collected at 2 and 4 weeks, plus baseline. The TCR sequence derives from a woman aged 45-60 years with renal cell carcinoma. This chain connects TRBV11-2 to TRBJ2-1, with 10 bases matching TRBD2. This specimen was blood, taken from a patient whose treatment included radiotherapy and nephrectomy. CDR3 nucleotide sequence: TGTGCCAGCAGCCCACAGCGGGGGGGAAGGGTGAGGGAGCAGTTCTTC. This sequence encodes CASSPQRGGRVREQFF.